Listed here is a single T cell receptor beta chain. The data originate from a study of OX40 agonist ivuxolimab in advanced cancers. Background on the study: Eligibility rules accepted prior anti-PD-1, anti-PD-L1 or anti-CTLA-4 therapy, and around 40% had some.

Clones were sequenced by immunoSEQ multiplex PCR, and TCRdb holds only the in-frame ones, with some missing. This sample carries approximately 89,000 clones, roughly 91% of them seen once, and the ten largest clones take roughly 0.75%. V lost 0 bases and J lost 5; bases outside the gene matches: 12. Per germline, CDR1 SGDLS and CDR2 YYNGEE. The CDR3 is 17 residues long. The input for sequencing was CD4+ or CD8+ T cells sorted from blood, taken in a trial of the OX40 agonist ivuxolimab. V usage is TRBV9 and J usage is TRBJ2-7; 9 nucleotides match TRBD2. The clonotype comes from an adult with an advanced solid tumor such as melanoma, head and neck, liver or kidney cancer. In nucleotides, the CDR3 is TGTGCCAGCAGCGTAGGGTGGGCTAGCGGGATCTTGGACGAGCAGTACTTC. Amino acid sequence: CASSVGWASGILDEQYF.